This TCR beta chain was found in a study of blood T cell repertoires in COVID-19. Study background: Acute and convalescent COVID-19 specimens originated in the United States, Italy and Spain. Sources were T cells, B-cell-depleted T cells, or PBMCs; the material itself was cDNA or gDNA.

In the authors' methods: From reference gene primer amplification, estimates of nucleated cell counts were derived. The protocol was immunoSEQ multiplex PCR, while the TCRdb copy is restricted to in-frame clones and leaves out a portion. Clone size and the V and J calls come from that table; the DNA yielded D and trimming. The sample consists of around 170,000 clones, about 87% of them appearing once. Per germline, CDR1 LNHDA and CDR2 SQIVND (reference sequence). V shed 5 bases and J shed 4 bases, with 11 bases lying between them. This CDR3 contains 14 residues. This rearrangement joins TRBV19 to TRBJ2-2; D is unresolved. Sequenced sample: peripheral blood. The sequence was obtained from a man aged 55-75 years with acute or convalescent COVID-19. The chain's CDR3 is CASSPGVSTGELFF. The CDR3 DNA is TGTGCCAGTAGTCCTGGAGTGTCCACCGGGGAGCTGTTTTTT.